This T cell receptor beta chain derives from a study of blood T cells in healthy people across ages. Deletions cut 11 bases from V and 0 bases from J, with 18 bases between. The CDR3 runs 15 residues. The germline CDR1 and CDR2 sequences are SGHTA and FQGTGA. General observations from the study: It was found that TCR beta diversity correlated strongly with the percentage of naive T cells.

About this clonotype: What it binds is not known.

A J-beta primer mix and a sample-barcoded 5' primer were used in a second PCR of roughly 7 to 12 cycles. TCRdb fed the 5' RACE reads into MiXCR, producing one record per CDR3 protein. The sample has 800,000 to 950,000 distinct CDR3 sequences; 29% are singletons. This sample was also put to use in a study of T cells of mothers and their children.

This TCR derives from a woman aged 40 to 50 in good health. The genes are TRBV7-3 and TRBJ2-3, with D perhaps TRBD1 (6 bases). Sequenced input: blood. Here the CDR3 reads CAGGSGVSSTDTQYF. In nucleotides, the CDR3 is TGTGCCGGCGGATCAGGGGTTAGCAGCACAGATACGCAGTATTTT.